This T cell receptor (beta chain) was found in a study of regulatory T cells in long-lasting Graves disease. Findings and caveats of the study: Among the persistent patients, 2,741 public clonotypes were shared, more than the approximately 1,000 shared among new patients. Persistent disease exhibited a predilection for TRBV28, TRBJ1-2 and TRBJ2-5.

CDR3 length: 13 amino acids. V shed 8 bases and J shed 7 bases, with 12 bases lying between them. Researchers made TCR beta libraries by using iRepertoire HTBI primers and running Arm-PCR on CDR3 regions. In the authors' methods: Samples jointly harbored 55 to 75 TRBV and 15 or so TRBJ segments. MiXCR, applied by TCRdb to the multiplex PCR reads, yields one record per CDR3 protein. The V and J calls shown here were made by TCRdb, not taken from the authors' results. The sample lists hundreds of thousands of distinct CDR3 sequences; around a fifth were seen once. This clonotype has ten or more counts. The antigen remains undetermined. Time point reported: persistent/refractory GD, antithyroid drugs over 5 years with positive TRAb. The TCR library used RNA extracted from PBMCs. A roughly 10-milliliter sample of peripheral blood was drawn into EDTA tubes.

This sequence joins TRBV12-3 or TRBV12-4 and TRBJ1-6; D uncertain. This TCR was recovered from a female donor with Graves disease. This specimen was peripheral blood mononuclear cells (PBMCs), taken when the disease was refractory, from a patient treated with antithyroid drugs. This chain's CDR3 is CASVGLKNSPLHF. As DNA, the CDR3 is TGTGCCAGCGTGGGCCTCAAGAATTCACCCCTCCACTTT.